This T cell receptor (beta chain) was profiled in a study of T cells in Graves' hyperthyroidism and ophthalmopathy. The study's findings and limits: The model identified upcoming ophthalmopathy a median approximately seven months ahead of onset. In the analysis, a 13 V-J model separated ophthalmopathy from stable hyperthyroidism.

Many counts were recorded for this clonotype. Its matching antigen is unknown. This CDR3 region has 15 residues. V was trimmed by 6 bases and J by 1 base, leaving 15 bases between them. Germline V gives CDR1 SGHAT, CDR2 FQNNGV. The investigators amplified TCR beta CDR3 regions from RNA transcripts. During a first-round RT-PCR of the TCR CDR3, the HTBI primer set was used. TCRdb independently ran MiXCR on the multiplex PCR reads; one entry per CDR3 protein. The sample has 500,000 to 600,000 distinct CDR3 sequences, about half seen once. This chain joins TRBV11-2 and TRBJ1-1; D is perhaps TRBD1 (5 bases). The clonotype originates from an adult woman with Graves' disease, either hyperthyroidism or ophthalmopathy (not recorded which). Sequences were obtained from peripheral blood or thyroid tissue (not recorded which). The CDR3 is CASSWVSRANTEAFF. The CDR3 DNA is TGTGCCAGCAGTTGGGTGAGCAGGGCGAACACTGAAGCTTTCTTT.